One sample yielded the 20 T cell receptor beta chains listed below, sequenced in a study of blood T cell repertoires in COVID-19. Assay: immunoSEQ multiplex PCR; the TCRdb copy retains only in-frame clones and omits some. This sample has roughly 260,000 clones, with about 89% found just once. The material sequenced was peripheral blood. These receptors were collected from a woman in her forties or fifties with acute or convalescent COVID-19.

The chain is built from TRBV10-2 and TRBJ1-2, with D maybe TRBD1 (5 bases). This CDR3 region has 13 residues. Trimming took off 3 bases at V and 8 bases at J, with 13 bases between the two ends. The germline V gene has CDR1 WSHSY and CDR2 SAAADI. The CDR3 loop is CASSDLGEDGYTF. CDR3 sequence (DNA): TGCGCCAGCAGTGATCTAGGGGAGGACGGCTACACCTTC.

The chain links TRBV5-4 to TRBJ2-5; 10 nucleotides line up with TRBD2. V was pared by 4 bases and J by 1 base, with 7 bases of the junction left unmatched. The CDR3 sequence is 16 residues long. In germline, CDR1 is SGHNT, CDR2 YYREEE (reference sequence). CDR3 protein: CASSRPLAGTQETQYF. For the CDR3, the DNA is TGTGCCAGCAGCCGACCACTAGCGGGGACCCAAGAGACCCAGTACTTC.

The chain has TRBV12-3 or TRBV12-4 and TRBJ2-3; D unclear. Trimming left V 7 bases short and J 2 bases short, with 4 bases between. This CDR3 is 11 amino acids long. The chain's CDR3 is CASTVTDTQYF. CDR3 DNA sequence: TGTGCCAGCACAGTCACAGATACGCAGTATTTT.

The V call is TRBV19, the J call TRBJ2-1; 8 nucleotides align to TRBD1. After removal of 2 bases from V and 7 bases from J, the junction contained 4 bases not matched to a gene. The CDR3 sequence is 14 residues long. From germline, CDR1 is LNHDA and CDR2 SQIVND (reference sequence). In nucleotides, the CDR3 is TGTGCCAGTAGTATAAGGACAGGGATGAATGAGCAGTTCTTC. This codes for CASSIRTGMNEQFF. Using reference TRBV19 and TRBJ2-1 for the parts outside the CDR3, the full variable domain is DGGITQSPKYLFRKEGQNVTLSCEQNLNHDAMYWYRQDPGQGLRLIYYSQIVNDFQKGDIAEGYSVSREKKESFPLTVTSAQKNPTAFYLCASSIRTGMNEQFFGPGTRLTVL.

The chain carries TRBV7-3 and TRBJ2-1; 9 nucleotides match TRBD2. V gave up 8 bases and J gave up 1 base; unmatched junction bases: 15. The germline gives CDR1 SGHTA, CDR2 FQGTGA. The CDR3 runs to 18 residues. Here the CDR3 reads CASSQIPLAGESYNEQFF. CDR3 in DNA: TGTGCCAGCTCCCAGATACCGTTAGCGGGAGAATCCTACAATGAGCAGTTCTTC. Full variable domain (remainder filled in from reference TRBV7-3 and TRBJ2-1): GAGVSQTPSNKVTEKGKYVELRCDPISGHTALYWYRQSLGQGPEFLIYFQGTGAADDSGLPNDRFFAVRPEGSVSTLKIQRTERGDSAVYLCASSQIPLAGESYNEQFFGPGTRLTVL.

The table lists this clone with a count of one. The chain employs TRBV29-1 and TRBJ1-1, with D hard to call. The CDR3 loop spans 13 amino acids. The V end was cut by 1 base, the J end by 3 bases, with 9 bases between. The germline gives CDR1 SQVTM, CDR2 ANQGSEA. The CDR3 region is CSVEVHLDTEAFF. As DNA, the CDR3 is TGCAGCGTTGAAGTGCACCTAGACACTGAAGCTTTCTTT. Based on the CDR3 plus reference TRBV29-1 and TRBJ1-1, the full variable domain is SAVISQKPSRDICQRGTSLTIQCQVDSQVTMMFWYRQQPGQSLTLIATANQGSEATYESGFVIDKFPISRPNLTFSTLTVSNMSPEDSSIYLCSVEVHLDTEAFFGQGTRLTVV.

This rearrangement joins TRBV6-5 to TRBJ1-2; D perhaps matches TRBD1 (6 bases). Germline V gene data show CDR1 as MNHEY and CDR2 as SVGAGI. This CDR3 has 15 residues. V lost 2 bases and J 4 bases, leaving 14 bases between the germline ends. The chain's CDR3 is CASSYSRTAIYGYTF. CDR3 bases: TGTGCCAGCAGTTACAGCAGGACAGCCATCTATGGCTACACCTTC.

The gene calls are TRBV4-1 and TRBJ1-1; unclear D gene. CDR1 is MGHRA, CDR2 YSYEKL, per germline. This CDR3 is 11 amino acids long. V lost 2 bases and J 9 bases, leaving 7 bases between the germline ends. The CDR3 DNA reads TGCGCCAGCAGCCAACGGGGAAAAGCTTTCTTT. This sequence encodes CASSQRGKAFF.

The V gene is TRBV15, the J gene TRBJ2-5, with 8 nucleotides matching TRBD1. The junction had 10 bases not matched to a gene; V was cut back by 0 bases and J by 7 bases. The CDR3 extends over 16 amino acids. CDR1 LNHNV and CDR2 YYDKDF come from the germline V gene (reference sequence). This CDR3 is CATSRDTALDRGTQYF. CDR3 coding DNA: TGTGCCACCAGCAGAGATACGGCACTTGACAGGGGGACCCAGTACTTC.

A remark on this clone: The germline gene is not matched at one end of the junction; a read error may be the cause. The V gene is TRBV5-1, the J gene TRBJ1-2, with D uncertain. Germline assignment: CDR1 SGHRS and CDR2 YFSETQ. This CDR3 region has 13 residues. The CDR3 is CASSLAQSYAYTF. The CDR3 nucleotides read TGCGCCAGCAGCTTGGCCCAGTCGTATGCCTACACCTTC.

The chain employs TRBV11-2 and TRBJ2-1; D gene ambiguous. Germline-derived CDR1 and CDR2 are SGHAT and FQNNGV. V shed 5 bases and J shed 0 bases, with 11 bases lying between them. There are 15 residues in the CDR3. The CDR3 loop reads CASSPGGISYNEQFF. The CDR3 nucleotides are TGTGCCAGCAGCCCTGGCGGCATCTCCTACAATGAGCAGTTCTTC.

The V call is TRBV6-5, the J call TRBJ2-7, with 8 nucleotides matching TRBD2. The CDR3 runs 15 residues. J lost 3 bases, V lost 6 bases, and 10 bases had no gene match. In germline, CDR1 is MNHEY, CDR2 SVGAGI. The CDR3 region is CASRYAGGSRYEQYF. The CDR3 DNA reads TGTGCCAGCAGGTATGCGGGGGGATCTCGCTACGAGCAGTACTTC.

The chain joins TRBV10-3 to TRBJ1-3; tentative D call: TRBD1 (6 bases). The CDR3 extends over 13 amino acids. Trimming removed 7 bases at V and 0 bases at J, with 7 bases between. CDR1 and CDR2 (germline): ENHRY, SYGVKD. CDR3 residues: CAIMDSSGNTIYF. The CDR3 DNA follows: TGTGCCATCATGGACAGCTCTGGAAACACCATATATTTT.

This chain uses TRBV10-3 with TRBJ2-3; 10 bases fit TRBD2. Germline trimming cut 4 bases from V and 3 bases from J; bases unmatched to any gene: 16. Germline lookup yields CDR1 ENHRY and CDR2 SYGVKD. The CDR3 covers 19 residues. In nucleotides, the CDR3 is TGTGCCATCAGTGCTGACCCCAGCGGGAGGGCCTTCGGGACAGATACGCAGTATTTT. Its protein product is CAISADPSGRAFGTDTQYF.

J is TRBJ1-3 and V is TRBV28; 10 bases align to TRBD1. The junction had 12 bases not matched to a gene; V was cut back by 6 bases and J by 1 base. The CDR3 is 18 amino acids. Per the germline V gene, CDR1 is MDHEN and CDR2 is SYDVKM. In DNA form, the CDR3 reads TGTGCCAGCAGCCTTAGGGGCGGACAGGGGGGTTCTGGAAACACCATATATTTT. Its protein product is CASSLRGGQGGSGNTIYF.

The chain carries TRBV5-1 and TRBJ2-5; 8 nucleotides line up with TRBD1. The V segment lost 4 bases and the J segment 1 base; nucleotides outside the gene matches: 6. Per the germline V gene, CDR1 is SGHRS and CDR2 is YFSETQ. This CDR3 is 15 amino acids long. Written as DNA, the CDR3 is TGCGCCAGCAGCAGACAGGGGACCTCCCAAGAGACCCAGTACTTC. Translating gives CASSRQGTSQETQYF.

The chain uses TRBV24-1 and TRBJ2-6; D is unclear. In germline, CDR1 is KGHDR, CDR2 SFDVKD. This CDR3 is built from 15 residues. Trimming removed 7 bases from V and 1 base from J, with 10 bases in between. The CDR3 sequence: CATRGQDSGANVLTF. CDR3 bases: TGTGCCACCAGGGGCCAAGATTCTGGGGCCAACGTCCTGACTTTC.

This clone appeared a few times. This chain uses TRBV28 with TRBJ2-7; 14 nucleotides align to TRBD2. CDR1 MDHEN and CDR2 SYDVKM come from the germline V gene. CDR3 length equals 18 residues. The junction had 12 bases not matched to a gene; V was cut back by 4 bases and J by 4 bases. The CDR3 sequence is CASSSGGLAGVGLYEQYF. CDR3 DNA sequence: TGTGCCAGCAGTTCGGGGGGACTAGCGGGAGTGGGCCTATACGAGCAGTACTTC.

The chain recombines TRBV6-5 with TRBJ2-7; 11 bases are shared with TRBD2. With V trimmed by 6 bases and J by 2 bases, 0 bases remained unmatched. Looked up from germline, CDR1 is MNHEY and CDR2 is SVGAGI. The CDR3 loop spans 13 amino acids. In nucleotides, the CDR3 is TGTGCCAGCAGACTAGCGGGAGCCTACGAGCAGTACTTC. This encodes CASRLAGAYEQYF.

The CDR3 DNA is TGTGCCAGCAGTTTACAAATGGGGCCGGCTTTCTTT. Translation: CASSLQMGPAFF. This chain uses TRBV27 with TRBJ1-1, with D tentatively TRBD1 (5 bases). Trimming shortened V by 2 bases and J by 11 bases, and 12 bases separated the two germline ends. This CDR3 is built from 12 residues. The germline V gene encodes CDR1 MNHEY and CDR2 SMNVEV (reference sequence).